This T cell receptor (beta chain) was sequenced for a study of human T cells and chemical hapten exposure. TCRdb fed the RACE reads into MiXCR, producing one record per CDR3 protein. The data show about 13,000 distinct CDR3 sequences, with about 17% seen just once and around 6.7% held by the top ten. Germline lookup yields CDR1 MDHEN and CDR2 SYDVKM. The CDR3 runs 13 residues. V lost 4 bases and J 3 bases, leaving 9 bases between the germline ends. The time point: patch test 1, 2 weeks after DPC sensitization. This sample's treatment: therapeutic diphenylcyclopropenone sensitization with weekly scalp DPC. The study drew its donors from alopecia patients who were 18 to 70 years old and suitable for DPC.

The receptor comes from a woman aged 25 to 39 with alopecia areata. Some clones in this sample may be carry-over from other donors' samples. The specimen comprised whole blood, sampled in connection with sensitization to the hapten diphenylcyclopropenone (DPC). This chain joins TRBV28 and TRBJ1-2; D is perhaps TRBD1 (6 bases). The CDR3 region is CASSWTVYYGYTF. The CDR3 DNA reads TGTGCCAGCAGTTGGACAGTGTACTATGGCTACACCTTC.